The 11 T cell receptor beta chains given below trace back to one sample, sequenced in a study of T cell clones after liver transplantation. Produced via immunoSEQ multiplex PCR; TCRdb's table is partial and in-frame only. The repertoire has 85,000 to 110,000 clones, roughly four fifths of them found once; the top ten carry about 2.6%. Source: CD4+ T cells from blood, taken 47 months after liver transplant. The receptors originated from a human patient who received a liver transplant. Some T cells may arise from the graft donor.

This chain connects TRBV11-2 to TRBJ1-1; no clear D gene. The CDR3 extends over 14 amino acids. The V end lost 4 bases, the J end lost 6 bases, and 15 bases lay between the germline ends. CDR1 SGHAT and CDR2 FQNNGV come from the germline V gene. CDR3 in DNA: TGTGCCAGCAGCTCCGCAGGAGGTGAGTCTGAAGCTTTCTTT. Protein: CASSSAGGESEAFF.

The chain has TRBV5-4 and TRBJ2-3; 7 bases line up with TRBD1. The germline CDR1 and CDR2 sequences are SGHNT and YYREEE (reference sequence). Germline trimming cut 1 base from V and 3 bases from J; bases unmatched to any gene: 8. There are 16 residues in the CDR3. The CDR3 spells CASSLHPGQTTDTQYF. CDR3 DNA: TGTGCCAGCAGCTTGCATCCGGGACAGACGACAGATACGCAGTATTTT.

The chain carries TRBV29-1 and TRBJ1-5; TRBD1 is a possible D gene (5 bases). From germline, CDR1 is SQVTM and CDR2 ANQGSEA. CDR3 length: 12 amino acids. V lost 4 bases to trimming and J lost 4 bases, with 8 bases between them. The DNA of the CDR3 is TGCAGCGTTGGTTCAGGGAATCAGCCCCAGCATTTT. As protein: CSVGSGNQPQHF. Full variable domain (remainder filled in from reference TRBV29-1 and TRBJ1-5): SAVISQKPSRDICQRGTSLTIQCQVDSQVTMMFWYRQQPGQSLTLIATANQGSEATYESGFVIDKFPISRPNLTFSTLTVSNMSPEDSSIYLCSVGSGNQPQHFGDGTRLSIL.

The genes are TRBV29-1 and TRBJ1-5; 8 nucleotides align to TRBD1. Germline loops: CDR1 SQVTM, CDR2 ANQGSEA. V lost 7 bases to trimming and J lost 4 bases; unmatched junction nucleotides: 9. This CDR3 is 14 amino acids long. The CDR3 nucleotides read TGCAGCGCCAGAGAAGGGACAGGTAATCAGCCCCAGCATTTT. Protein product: CSAREGTGNQPQHF.

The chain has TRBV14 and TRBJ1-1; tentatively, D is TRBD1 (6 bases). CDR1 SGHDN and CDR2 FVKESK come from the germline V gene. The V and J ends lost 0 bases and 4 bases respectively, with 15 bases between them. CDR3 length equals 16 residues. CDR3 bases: TGTGCCAGCAGCCAAGATCTCGGGGGCTGGGCCACTGAAGCTTTCTTT. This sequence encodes CASSQDLGGWATEAFF.

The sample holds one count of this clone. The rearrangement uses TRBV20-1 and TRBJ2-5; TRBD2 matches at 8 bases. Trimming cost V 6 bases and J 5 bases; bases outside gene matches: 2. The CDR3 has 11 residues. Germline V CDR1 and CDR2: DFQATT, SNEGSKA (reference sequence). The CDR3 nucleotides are TGCAGTGCCCGGGGGGGGGAGACCCAGTACTTC. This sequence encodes CSARGGETQYF.

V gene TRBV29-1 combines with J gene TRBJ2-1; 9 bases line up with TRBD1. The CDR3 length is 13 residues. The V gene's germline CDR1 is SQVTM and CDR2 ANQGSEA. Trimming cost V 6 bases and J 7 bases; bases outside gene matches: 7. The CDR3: CSVGTGYTNEQFF. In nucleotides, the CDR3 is TGCAGCGTGGGGACAGGGTATACGAATGAGCAGTTCTTC.

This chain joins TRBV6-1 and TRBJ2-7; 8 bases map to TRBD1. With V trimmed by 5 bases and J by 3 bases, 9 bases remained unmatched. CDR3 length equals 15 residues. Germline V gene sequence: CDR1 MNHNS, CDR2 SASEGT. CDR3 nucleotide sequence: TGTGCCAGCAGTCGCCCGGGACAGGAATACTACGAGCAGTACTTC. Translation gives CASSRPGQEYYEQYF.

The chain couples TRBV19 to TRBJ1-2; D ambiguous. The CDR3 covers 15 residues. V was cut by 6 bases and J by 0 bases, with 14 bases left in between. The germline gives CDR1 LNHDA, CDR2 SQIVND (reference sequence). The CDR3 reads CASSPGGFANYGYTF. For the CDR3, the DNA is TGTGCCAGTAGCCCCGGCGGGTTTGCTAACTATGGCTACACCTTC.

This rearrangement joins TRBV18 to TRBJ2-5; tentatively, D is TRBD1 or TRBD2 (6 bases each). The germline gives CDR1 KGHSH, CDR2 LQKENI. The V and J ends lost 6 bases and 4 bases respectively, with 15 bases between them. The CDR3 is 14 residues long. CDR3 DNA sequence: TGTGCCAGCTCCCTCCAAGGGGGGACAGAGACCCAGTACTTC. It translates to CASSLQGGTETQYF.

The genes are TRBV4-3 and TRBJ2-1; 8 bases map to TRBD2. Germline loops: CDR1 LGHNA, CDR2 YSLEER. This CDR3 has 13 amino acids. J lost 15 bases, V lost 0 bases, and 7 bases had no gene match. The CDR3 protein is CASSQDRLAYLFF. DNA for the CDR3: TGCGCCAGCAGCCAAGATAGACTAGCGTATCTGTTCTTC.